Following are 8 T cell receptor beta chains from one sample sequenced in a study of early T cells in non-severe SARS-CoV-2 infection. TCRdb fed the 5' RACE reads into MiXCR, producing one record per CDR3 protein. The repertoire holds about 88,000 distinct CDR3 sequences, with approximately 15% as singletons. Input material: whole blood. The receptors originated from an adult who was a healthcare worker with PCR-confirmed SARS-CoV-2 infection or an uninfected control (not recorded which).

A few counts support this clonotype. The chain employs TRBV5-1 and TRBJ2-1; possibly TRBD1 for D (5 bases). There are 12 residues in the CDR3. Trimming took off 4 bases at V and 9 bases at J, with 11 bases between the two ends. Germline loops: CDR1 SGHRS, CDR2 YFSETQ. As DNA, the CDR3 is TGCGCCAGCAGCATTGGGCAGGGTGAGCAGTTCTTC. Translated: CASSIGQGEQFF.

This clonotype was seen more than once but under ten times. The V call is TRBV27, the J call TRBJ2-4; D remains ambiguous. This CDR3 has 13 residues. The germline V and J ends were trimmed by 4 bases and 0 bases, with 4 bases remaining between them. Germline CDR1 is MNHEY and CDR2 is SMNVEV (reference sequence). The CDR3 protein is CASSWGAKNIQYF. CDR3 DNA: TGTGCCAGCAGTTGGGGAGCCAAAAACATTCAGTACTTC.

This chain connects TRBV10-2 to TRBJ1-3; the D is unclear. The CDR3 covers 16 residues. Germline lookup yields CDR1 WSHSY and CDR2 SAAADI. The V end lost 1 base, the J end lost 0 bases, and 10 bases lay between the germline ends. The CDR3 sequence is CASSEWAGSSGNTIYF. As DNA, the CDR3 is TGCGCCAGCAGTGAGTGGGCAGGTAGCTCTGGAAACACCATATATTTT.

This clonotype was detected a few times. V and J are TRBV7-9 and TRBJ2-7; D is perhaps TRBD1 (6 bases). This CDR3 spans 13 amino acids. The V gene's germline CDR1 is SEHNR and CDR2 FQNEAQ (reference sequence). Trimming stripped 8 bases from V and 3 bases from J, with 14 bases between. CDR3 coding DNA: TGTGCCAGCCGGGACATGGCCCACTACGAGCAGTACTTC. It specifies CASRDMAHYEQYF.

The genes are TRBV12-3 or TRBV12-4 and TRBJ2-1, with D unclear. The CDR3 is made up of 11 amino acids. The V gene lost 8 bases and the J gene lost 14 bases, with 16 bases spanning the gap. As DNA, the CDR3 is TGTGCCAGCCGCGTGGCCGTTAGGGAGTTCTTC. Its translation: CASRVAVREFF.

This clonotype was detected many times. The chain combines TRBV7-2 with TRBJ2-1; the D gene is possibly TRBD2 (5 bases). Germline assignment: CDR1 SGHTA and CDR2 FQGNSA. The CDR3 is 14 residues long. V lost 0 bases to trimming and J lost 8 bases, with 11 bases between them. As DNA, the CDR3 is TGTGCCAGCAGCTTAGCTGGCCGAGGGTATGAGCAGTTCTTC. Its translation: CASSLAGRGYEQFF.

This clonotype appeared many times. The rearrangement links TRBV20-1 to TRBJ2-7; D is perhaps TRBD2 (5 bases). Germline V gene data show CDR1 as DFQATT and CDR2 as SNEGSKA (reference sequence). CDR3 length: 13 residues. With 3 bases removed from V and 2 bases from J, the gap between germline ends came to 11 bases. CDR3 region: CSARLAATYEQYF. CDR3 in DNA: TGCAGTGCTAGGCTAGCTGCCACCTACGAGCAGTACTTC.

This clonotype occurred a few times. The chain employs TRBV20-1 and TRBJ2-1, with TRBD2 matching 7 bases. CDR1 is DFQATT, CDR2 SNEGSKA, per germline (reference sequence). The CDR3 sequence is 14 residues long. Trimming removed 2 bases from V and 3 bases from J; junction bases left unmatched: 4. The CDR3 bases are TGCAGTGCTAGAAGGGGACTACTCTACAATGAGCAGTTCTTC. The encoded protein is CSARRGLLYNEQFF.